Included here is one T cell receptor (beta chain) sequence, with context. Germline loops: CDR1 DFQATT, CDR2 SNEGSKA (reference sequence). CDR3 length: 12 amino acids. Trimming removed 7 bases from V and 4 bases from J; junction bases left unmatched: 3. The entry originates in a study of blood T cells in healthy people across ages. The second PCR ran roughly 6 to 11 cycles with a sample-barcoded 5' primer and J-beta primers. In TCRdb, the 5' RACE reads were re-called with MiXCR into one record per CDR3 protein. Among more than 500,000 distinct CDR3 sequences, 27% were seen once, and the ten largest hold less than 20%.

The sequencing sample was made of blood. This rearrangement joins TRBV20-1 to TRBJ1-4, with 7 positions matching TRBD1. The source of this sequence is a woman in her seventies in good health. The CDR3 region is CSGQGRNEKLFF. The CDR3 DNA follows: TGCAGTGGACAGGGACGTAATGAAAAACTGTTTTTT.